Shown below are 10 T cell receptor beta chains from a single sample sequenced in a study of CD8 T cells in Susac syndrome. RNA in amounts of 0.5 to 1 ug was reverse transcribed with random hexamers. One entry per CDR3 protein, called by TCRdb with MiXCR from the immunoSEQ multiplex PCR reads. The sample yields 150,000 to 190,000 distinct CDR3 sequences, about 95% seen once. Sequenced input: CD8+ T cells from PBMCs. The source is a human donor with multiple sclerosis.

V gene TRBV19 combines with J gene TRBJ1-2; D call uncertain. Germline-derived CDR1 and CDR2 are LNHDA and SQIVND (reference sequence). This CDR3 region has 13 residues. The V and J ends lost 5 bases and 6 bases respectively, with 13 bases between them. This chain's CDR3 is CASSQAGRDGYTF. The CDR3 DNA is TGTGCCAGTAGTCAGGCCGGACGGGATGGCTACACCTTC.

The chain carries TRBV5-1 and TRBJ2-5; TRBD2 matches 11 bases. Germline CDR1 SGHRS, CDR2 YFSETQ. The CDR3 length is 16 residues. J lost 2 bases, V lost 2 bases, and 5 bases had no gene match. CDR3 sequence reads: CASSLRGLAEQETQYF. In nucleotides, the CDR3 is TGCGCCAGCAGCTTAAGGGGACTAGCGGAGCAAGAGACCCAGTACTTC. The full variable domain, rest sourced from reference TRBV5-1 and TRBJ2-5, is KAGVTQTPRYLIKTRGQQVTLSCSPISGHRSVSWYQQTPGQGLQFLFEYFSETQRNKGNFPGRFSGRQFSNSRSEMNVSTLELGDSALYLCASSLRGLAEQETQYFGPGTRLLVL.

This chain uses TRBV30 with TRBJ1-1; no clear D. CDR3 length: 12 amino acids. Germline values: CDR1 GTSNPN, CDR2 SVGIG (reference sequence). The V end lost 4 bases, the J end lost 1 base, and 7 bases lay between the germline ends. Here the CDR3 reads CAWNLGNTEAFF. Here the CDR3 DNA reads TGTGCCTGGAATCTGGGGAACACTGAAGCTTTCTTT.

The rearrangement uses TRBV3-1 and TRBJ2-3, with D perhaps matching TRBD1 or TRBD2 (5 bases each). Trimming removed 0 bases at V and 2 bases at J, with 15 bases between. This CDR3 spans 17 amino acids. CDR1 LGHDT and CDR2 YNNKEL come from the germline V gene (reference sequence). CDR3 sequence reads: CASSQDQILGTTDTQYF. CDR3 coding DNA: TGTGCCAGCAGCCAAGATCAGATCCTCGGGACCACAGATACGCAGTATTTT.

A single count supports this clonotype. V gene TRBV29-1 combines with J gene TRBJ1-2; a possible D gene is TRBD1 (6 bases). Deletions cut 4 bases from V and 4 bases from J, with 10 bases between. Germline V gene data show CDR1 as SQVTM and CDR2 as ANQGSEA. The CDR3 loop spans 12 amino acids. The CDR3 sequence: CSVVGGPYGYTF. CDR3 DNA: TGCAGCGTTGTTGGGGGCCCCTATGGCTACACCTTC.

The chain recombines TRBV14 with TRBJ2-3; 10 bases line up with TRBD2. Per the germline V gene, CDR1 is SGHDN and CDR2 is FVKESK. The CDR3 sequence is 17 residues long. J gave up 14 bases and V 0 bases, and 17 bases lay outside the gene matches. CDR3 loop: CASSQEDMTSGPSMWYF. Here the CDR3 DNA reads TGTGCCAGCAGCCAAGAAGACATGACTAGCGGGCCATCGATGTGGTATTTT.

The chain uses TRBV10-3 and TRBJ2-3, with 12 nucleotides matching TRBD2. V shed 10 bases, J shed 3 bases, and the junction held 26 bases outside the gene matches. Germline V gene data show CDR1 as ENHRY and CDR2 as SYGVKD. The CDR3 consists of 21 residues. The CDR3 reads CATRGPQLAGGRDGKTDTQYF. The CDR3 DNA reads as TGTGCCACCCGAGGTCCCCAGCTAGCGGGGGGGCGGGATGGAAAAACAGATACGCAGTATTTT.

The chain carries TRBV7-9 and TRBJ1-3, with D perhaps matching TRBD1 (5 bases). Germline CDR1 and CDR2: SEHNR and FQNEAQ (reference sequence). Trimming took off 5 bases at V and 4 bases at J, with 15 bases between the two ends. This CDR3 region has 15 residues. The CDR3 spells CASSQPGSGGNTIYF. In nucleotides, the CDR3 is TGTGCCAGCAGCCAGCCAGGGTCGGGCGGAAACACCATATATTTT. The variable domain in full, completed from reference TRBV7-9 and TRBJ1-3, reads DTGVSQNPRHKITKRGQNVTFRCDPISEHNRLYWYRQTLGQGPEFLTYFQNEAQLEKSRLLSDRFSAERPKGSFSTLEIQRTEQGDSAMYLCASSQPGSGGNTIYFGEGSWLTVV.

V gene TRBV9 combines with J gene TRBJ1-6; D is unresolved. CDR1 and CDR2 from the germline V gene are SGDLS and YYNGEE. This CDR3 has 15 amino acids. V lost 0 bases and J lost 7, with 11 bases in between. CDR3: CASSVGTDRNSPLHF. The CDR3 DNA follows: TGTGCCAGCAGCGTAGGGACGGATCGGAATTCACCCCTCCACTTT. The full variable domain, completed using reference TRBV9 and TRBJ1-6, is DSGVTQTPKHLITATGQRVTLRCSPRSGDLSVYWYQQSLDQGLQFLIQYYNGEERAKGNILERFSAQQFPDLHSELNLSSLELGDSALYFCASSVGTDRNSPLHFGNGTRLTVT.

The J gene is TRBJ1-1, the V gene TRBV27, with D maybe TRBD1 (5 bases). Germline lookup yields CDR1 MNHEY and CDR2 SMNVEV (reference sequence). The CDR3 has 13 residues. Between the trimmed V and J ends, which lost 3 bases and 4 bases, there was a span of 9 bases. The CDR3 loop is CASSLDIRTEAFF. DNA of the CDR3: TGTGCCAGCAGTTTGGACATTCGCACTGAAGCTTTCTTT.